Presented here are 27 T cell receptor beta chains from one specimen sequenced in a study of CD8 T cells in Susac syndrome. Random hexamers primed reverse transcription of about 0.45 to 1 ug RNA. MiXCR, run by TCRdb on the immunoSEQ multiplex PCR reads, gives a single entry per CDR3 protein. The sample holds 150,000 to 200,000 distinct CDR3 sequences; 92% are singletons and the top ten take approximately 0.075%. Sequenced material: CD4+ T cells from PBMCs. These receptors originate from a human donor in good health.

The chain uses TRBV29-1 and TRBJ1-1; the D is unclear. Germline CDR1 reads SQVTM; CDR2 reads ANQGSEA. The CDR3 has 14 residues. Trimming took off 7 bases at V and 0 bases at J, with 15 bases between the two ends. As DNA, the CDR3 is TGCAGCGCCCTCACAGAACCCTTGAACACTGAAGCTTTCTTT. It is translated as CSALTEPLNTEAFF.

The rearrangement joins TRBV28 to TRBJ2-1; 11 bases map to TRBD2. The V segment lost 6 bases and the J segment 4 bases; nucleotides outside the gene matches: 8. The length of the CDR3 is 16 residues. Germline V gene sequence: CDR1 MDHEN, CDR2 SYDVKM. This CDR3 reads CASRRPGLAVYNEQFF. The CDR3 nucleotides read TGTGCCAGCAGACGCCCGGGACTAGCGGTATACAATGAGCAGTTCTTC.

The chain has TRBV5-1 and TRBJ2-2; D not resolved. The CDR3 length is 13 residues. The germline V gene has CDR1 SGHRS and CDR2 YFSETQ. V lost 9 bases and J 4 bases, leaving 13 bases between the germline ends. This CDR3 reads CATSEEPTGELFF. Here the CDR3 DNA reads TGCGCCACCTCGGAAGAGCCCACCGGGGAGCTGTTTTTT.

The rearrangement joins TRBV10-3 to TRBJ2-7; D is undetermined. V was clipped by 10 bases and J by 3 bases, with 10 bases between them. The germline gives CDR1 ENHRY, CDR2 SYGVKD. This CDR3 is 11 amino acids long. CDR3 sequence (DNA): TGTGCCACCCAGGACGGCTACGAGCAGTACTTC. It codes for CATQDGYEQYF.

The rearrangement uses TRBV7-6 and TRBJ1-1; TRBD1 agrees at 8 bases. There are 16 residues in the CDR3. J lost 0 bases, V lost 5 bases, and 8 bases had no gene match. The germline V gene has CDR1 SGHVS and CDR2 FNYEAQ. CDR3 sequence: CASSLWTGLMNTEAFF. The CDR3 DNA sequence: TGTGCCAGCAGCCTTTGGACAGGGCTAATGAACACTGAAGCTTTCTTT.

This clonotype was detected once. The chain joins TRBV25-1 to TRBJ1-2; D call uncertain. The CDR3 has 14 amino acids. Deletions cut 4 bases from V and 4 bases from J, with 13 bases between. CDR1 and CDR2 from the germline V gene are MGHDK and SYGVNS. The DNA of the CDR3 is TGTGCCAGCAGTGGGCCGGGCCTCCTCTATGGCTACACCTTC. Translation gives CASSGPGLLYGYTF.

The rearrangement links TRBV6-1 to TRBJ1-1; 10 positions agree with TRBD1. Germline V gives CDR1 MNHNS, CDR2 SASEGT. V was clipped by 4 bases and J by 8 bases; unmatched bases: 4. CDR3 length: 13 residues. Written as DNA, the CDR3 is TGTGCCAGCAGTGGGACAGGGGGACCCGAAGCTTTCTTT. Its translation: CASSGTGGPEAFF.

This chain joins TRBV2 and TRBJ2-7, with unresolved D. The germline V gene has CDR1 SNHLY and CDR2 FYNNEI. Trimming removed 2 bases at V and 3 bases at J, with 8 bases between. This CDR3 has 13 residues. CDR3 nucleotide sequence: TGTGCCAGCAGTGAATTCAGAGACTACGAGCAGTACTTC. Translating it yields CASSEFRDYEQYF.

The gene calls are TRBV5-6 and TRBJ1-2; D is possibly TRBD1 (6 bases). Germline CDR1 reads SGHDT; CDR2 reads YYEEEE. The CDR3 length is 13 residues. Trimming removed 2 bases at V and 10 bases at J, with 15 bases between. The CDR3: CASSFPDRATYTF. The CDR3 nucleotides are TGTGCCAGCAGCTTTCCGGACAGAGCAACCTACACCTTC.

The chain joins TRBV24-1 to TRBJ2-1; D may be TRBD2 (7 bases). Between the trimmed V and J ends, which lost 9 bases and 7 bases, there was a span of 15 bases. CDR3 length equals 13 residues. Germline CDR1 reads KGHDR; CDR2 reads SFDVKD. CDR3 sequence (DNA): TGTGCCACCGGGGGGGCGGGCTGGAATGAGCAGTTCTTC. This encodes CATGGAGWNEQFF.

CDR3 in DNA: TGTGCCAGCAGCCCCGGGGGACAGCGCTCTGGAAACACCATATATTTT. It specifies CASSPGGQRSGNTIYF. The chain employs TRBV7-9 and TRBJ1-3; TRBD1 matches 7 bases. The V segment lost 5 bases and the J segment 0 bases; nucleotides outside the gene matches: 7. This CDR3 is built from 16 residues. The germline CDR1 and CDR2 sequences are SEHNR and FQNEAQ (reference sequence).

The rearrangement links TRBV7-2 to TRBJ2-3; 8 bases are shared with TRBD2. Germline CDR1 reads SGHTA; CDR2 reads FQGNSA. This CDR3 has 15 amino acids. V was pared by 3 bases and J by 9 bases, with 11 bases of the junction left unmatched. The DNA for the CDR3 is TGTGCCAGCAGCTTTTGGAGCGGGGGTGGTGAGACGCAGTATTTT. As protein: CASSFWSGGGETQYF.

The V gene is TRBV29-1, the J gene TRBJ1-2; 8 positions match TRBD1. Germline V gene sequence: CDR1 SQVTM, CDR2 ANQGSEA. Trimming took 6 bases from V and 3 from J; bases not matched to a gene: 15. CDR3 size: 16 residues. DNA for the CDR3: TGCAGCGTAGCCGGGACAGGAGACCTTGGGTACTATGGCTACACCTTC. It translates to CSVAGTGDLGYYGYTF.

The chain uses TRBV20-1 and TRBJ2-5, with TRBD2 matching 14 bases. This CDR3 contains 15 residues. Germline loops: CDR1 DFQATT, CDR2 SNEGSKA (reference sequence). V was pared by 3 bases and J by 4 bases, with 4 bases of the junction left unmatched. The CDR3 coding sequence is TGCAGTGCTAGGCTTGGACTAGCGGGAGGAGAGACCCAGTACTTC. Its translation is CSARLGLAGGETQYF.

The chain has TRBV2 and TRBJ1-2, with D maybe TRBD1 (5 bases). CDR1 is SNHLY and CDR2 is FYNNEI in the germline V gene. The length of the CDR3 is 14 residues. Deletions cut 3 bases from V and 1 base from J, with 9 bases between. This CDR3 is CASSERRGNYGYTF. The DNA of the CDR3 is TGTGCCAGCAGTGAGAGGAGGGGTAACTATGGCTACACCTTC.

The V and J genes are TRBV5-1 and TRBJ1-6; 9 bases line up with TRBD1. The germline gives CDR1 SGHRS, CDR2 YFSETQ. V was clipped by 4 bases and J by 9 bases; unmatched bases: 5. This CDR3 has 14 amino acids. CDR3 coding DNA: TGCGCCAGCAGCCCGGGACAGGGTTTTTCACCCCTCCACTTT. As protein: CASSPGQGFSPLHF.

The chain uses TRBV13 and TRBJ2-2, with 9 bases matching TRBD2. The CDR3 length is 15 residues. J was trimmed by 4 bases and V by 8 bases; bases with no gene match: 8. Per the germline V gene, CDR1 is PRHDT and CDR2 is FYEKMQ (reference sequence). CDR3 region: CASDGPSGITGELFF. The CDR3 nucleotides read TGTGCCAGCGACGGCCCTAGCGGGATCACCGGGGAGCTGTTTTTT.

This chain joins TRBV29-1 and TRBJ2-1; 10 nucleotides align to TRBD2. V lost 4 bases to trimming and J lost 0 bases; unmatched junction nucleotides: 12. The CDR3 contains 18 residues. The germline V gene has CDR1 SQVTM and CDR2 ANQGSEA. CDR3 loop: CSVARTSGTRSSYNEQFF. The DNA of the CDR3 is TGCAGCGTTGCGCGGACTAGCGGAACGAGGAGCTCCTACAATGAGCAGTTCTTC.

J is TRBJ2-3 and V is TRBV3-1, with 8 bases fitting TRBD1. V lost 3 bases to trimming and J lost 3 bases; unmatched junction nucleotides: 8. The CDR3 is 16 residues long. CDR1 and CDR2 (germline): LGHDT, YNNKEL (reference sequence). In nucleotides, the CDR3 is TGTGCCAGCAGCCACCCCGACAGGGGCTGGACAGATACGCAGTATTTT. This gives the protein CASSHPDRGWTDTQYF.

CDR3 nucleotide sequence: TGTGCCAGCAGTGATAGCGGGAGTCTCTACGAGCAGTACTTC. Translating gives CASSDSGSLYEQYF. The V and J genes are TRBV2 and TRBJ2-7; 9 nucleotides align to TRBD2. V shed 3 bases, J shed 3 bases, and the junction held 3 bases outside the gene matches. This CDR3 has 14 amino acids. Germline V gene sequence: CDR1 SNHLY, CDR2 FYNNEI.

This sequence joins TRBV2 and TRBJ2-2; TRBD2 is a possible D gene (6 bases). The V gene's germline CDR1 is SNHLY and CDR2 FYNNEI. The CDR3 covers 16 residues. The V end was cut by 1 base, the J end by 3 bases, with 12 bases between. CDR3 sequence: CASSEGRGWDTGELFF. DNA of the CDR3: TGTGCCAGCAGTGAAGGGAGGGGTTGGGACACCGGGGAGCTGTTTTTT.

The J gene is TRBJ2-5, the V gene TRBV30; the D gene is possibly TRBD2 (5 bases). From germline, CDR1 is GTSNPN and CDR2 SVGIG (reference sequence). Between the trimmed V and J ends, which lost 5 bases and 2 bases, there was a span of 12 bases. This CDR3 spans 13 amino acids. CDR3: CAWGSLIQETQYF. CDR3 in DNA: TGTGCCTGGGGGAGCCTGATTCAAGAGACCCAGTACTTC.

The gene calls are TRBV7-9 and TRBJ1-1, with D possibly matching TRBD1 (6 bases). The CDR3 extends over 12 amino acids. CDR1 and CDR2 (germline): SEHNR, FQNEAQ (reference sequence). V dropped 7 bases and J dropped 5 bases, with 11 bases sitting between them. CDR3 protein: CASNNRVTEAFF. The CDR3 DNA is TGTGCCAGCAACAACAGGGTGACTGAAGCTTTCTTT.

The chain uses TRBV30 and TRBJ1-3; D is perhaps TRBD1 (5 bases). The CDR3 is 14 residues long. The ends were cut back, 2 bases at V and 2 bases at J, with 10 bases in the middle. Per germline, CDR1 GTSNPN and CDR2 SVGIG (reference sequence). CDR3 nucleotides: TGTGCCTGGAGTTGGGGCAGGGCTGGAAACACCATATATTTT. Amino acid sequence: CAWSWGRAGNTIYF.

The chain has TRBV20-1 and TRBJ2-5, with a tentative D call TRBD2 (6 bases). CDR3 length equals 16 residues. Trimming removed 0 bases from V and 2 bases from J, with 16 bases in between. Germline CDR1 DFQATT, CDR2 SNEGSKA (reference sequence). The CDR3, as DNA: TGCAGTGCTAGAGATGGCGGGGCAGGGTCACAAGAGACCCAGTACTTC. Translation gives CSARDGGAGSQETQYF.

The DNA of the CDR3 is TGTGCCAGCAGATCGGGACAGGGAAACATTCAGTACTTC. It translates to CASRSGQGNIQYF. The chain uses TRBV6-2 or TRBV6-3 and TRBJ2-4; 9 nucleotides match TRBD1. V dropped 6 bases and J dropped 6; count of bases not matched to a gene: 3. CDR3 length: 13 amino acids. CDR1 and CDR2 from the germline V gene are MNHEY and SVGEGT.

This sequence joins TRBV7-2 and TRBJ1-1; 10 bases are a match to TRBD1. Germline assignment: CDR1 SGHTA and CDR2 FQGNSA. The V segment lost 1 base and the J segment 3 bases; nucleotides outside the gene matches: 5. This CDR3 has 16 amino acids. The CDR3 region has the DNA TGTGCCAGCAGCTTAGGGACAGGGGGTTTTTACACTGAAGCTTTCTTT. Translation: CASSLGTGGFYTEAFF.